The rows below give T cell receptor beta chains drawn from one sample of a study of blood T cell repertoires in COVID-19. Repertoires were generated with immunoSEQ multiplex PCR, while TCRdb's copy carries only in-frame clones and drops some. Of about 210,000 clones listed, about 91% are singletons. The sequencing sample was made of peripheral blood. These TCRs come from a woman aged 40 to 55 with acute or convalescent COVID-19. Both conserved end residues are part of each CDR3. The order of the fields is D gene, J gene, clone size, V gene, CDR3 DNA, CDR3 protein. D genes are given only for firm matches. Clone size is stated in some rows and not others, as once, few, many or a class when expanded.

TRBD1	TRBJ2-1	.	TRBV6-4	TGTGCCAGCAGTGACTCGAGCAGGGGGCACGAAGGAGAGCAGTTCTTC	CASSDSSRGHEGEQFF
.	TRBJ1-1	once	TRBV27	TGTGCCAGTGTCTCAGGGGACACTGAAGCTTTCTTT	CASVSGDTEAFF
TRBD1	TRBJ1-5	.	TRBV30	TGTGCCTGGAACCCCTCGGACAGGGGACTCAATCAGCCCCAGCATTTT	CAWNPSDRGLNQPQHF
TRBD1	TRBJ1-5	.	TRBV7-9	TGTGCCAGCAGCTTAGCCGGGACAGGGGATCAGCCCCAGCATTTT	CASSLAGTGDQPQHF
.	TRBJ2-2	.	TRBV9	TGTGCCAGCAGCGTACGAGAGGTGGTCGGGGAGCTGTTTTTT	CASSVREVVGELFF
TRBD1	TRBJ1-2	.	TRBV5-1	TGCGCCAGCAGCTCAGCCGGGACAGGGGGTTTTGGCTACACCTTC	CASSSAGTGGFGYTF
.	TRBJ1-2	.	TRBV6-4	TGTGCCAGCAGTAGACAGAGCTGGGCCCAACTCCCCAAAAACTACACCTTC	CASSRQSWAQLPKNYTF
.	TRBJ1-4	.	TRBV6-5	TGTGCCAGCAGTTGGACTCTCCCAACTAATGAAAAACTGTTTTTT	CASSWTLPTNEKLFF
TRBD1	TRBJ2-1	.	TRBV15	TGTGCCACCAGCAGAGAACCGGGACAGTACTACAATGAGCAGTTCTTC	CATSREPGQYYNEQFF
TRBD2	TRBJ2-3	.	TRBV15	TGTGCCACCAGCAGAGATCGTGGGACTAGCGGGGGGGCCAGGACAGATACGCAGTATTTT	CATSRDRGTSGGARTDTQYF
.	TRBJ2-5	.	TRBV2	TGTGCCAGCATTGGTGAGGCGTCCCAAGAGACCCAGTACTTC	CASIGEASQETQYF
TRBD1	TRBJ1-4	.	TRBV9	TGTGCCAGCAGCGTAGGGGCAGGGGGCGCGGTCAGTGAAAAACTGTTTTTT	CASSVGAGGAVSEKLFF
TRBD2	TRBJ2-2	.	TRBV6-1	TGTGCCAGCAGTGAAACTAGCGGGGGGCCCGGGGAGCTGTTTTTT	CASSETSGGPGELFF
.	TRBJ1-3	.	TRBV2	TGTGCCAGCAGTGAGTTATACACCATATATTTT	CASSELYTIYF
TRBD1	TRBJ1-4	few	TRBV11-2	TGTGCCAGCAGCTTAGGCAGGGGGCCAGAAAAACTGTTTTTT	CASSLGRGPEKLFF
.	TRBJ2-5	.	TRBV5-1	TGCGCCAGCAGCTTGATATCCGACAGAAGCAAAGAGACCCAGTACTTC	CASSLISDRSKETQYF
TRBD1	TRBJ1-1	.	TRBV6-5	TGTGCCAGCAGTCAGAAACAGGGGTACACTGAAGCTTTCTTT	CASSQKQGYTEAFF
TRBD1	TRBJ2-2	.	TRBV11-2	TGTGCCAGCAGCTTACTATTGGACAGGGCTCTGGCCGGGGAGCTGTTTTTT	CASSLLLDRALAGELFF
.	TRBJ1-2	.	TRBV19	TGTGCCAGTAGTATAGCGACTACTGTTAGTGGCTACACCTTC	CASSIATTVSGYTF
TRBD1	TRBJ1-1	.	TRBV29-1	TGCAGCGTTGAACGATGGACAGGGTTCATGAACACTGAAGCTTTCTTT	CSVERWTGFMNTEAFF
.	TRBJ1-6	.	TRBV10-3	TGTGCCATCAGTGACCCTACCAATAATTCACCCCTCCACTTT	CAISDPTNNSPLHF
.	TRBJ1-1	.	TRBV7-9	TGTGCCAGCAGCTTAGGACAGGCCATGAACACTGAAGCTTTCTTT	CASSLGQAMNTEAFF
TRBD1	TRBJ1-1	.	TRBV7-6	TGTGCCAGCAGCTTAGCTTTGGCAGGGGGCACTGAAGCTTTCTTT	CASSLALAGGTEAFF
.	TRBJ2-1	.	TRBV2	TGTGCCAGCAGTGATAGCACTAGCCTCTCGGATGAGCAGTTCTTC	CASSDSTSLSDEQFF
TRBD1	TRBJ1-2	.	TRBV6-5	TGTGCCAGCTCGAGTCCCGGGACAGGGGCAATCACCTTC	CASSSPGTGAITF
TRBD1	TRBJ1-1	.	TRBV19	TGTGCCAGTACGGGACAGAGGAACACTGAAGCTTTCTTT	CASTGQRNTEAFF
TRBD1	TRBJ1-2	.	TRBV7-2	TGTGCCAGCAGCCCGGGACAGGCTGAAATCCATGGCTACACCTTC	CASSPGQAEIHGYTF
TRBD1	TRBJ1-2	.	TRBV2	TGTGCCATCCCGGGACAGGGCTATGGCTACACCTTC	CAIPGQGYGYTF
TRBD1	TRBJ1-4	.	TRBV9	TGTGCCAGCAGCCCTCGACAGGGGGAAATTGAAAAACTGTTTTTT	CASSPRQGEIEKLFF
.	TRBJ2-2	.	TRBV11-2	TGTGCCAGCAGCTTAGACCCCCTAGTCCCCACCGGGGAGCTGTTTTTT	CASSLDPLVPTGELFF
TRBD1	TRBJ2-1	.	TRBV18	TGTGCCAGCTCACCGGCCGGGACAGGGGTTCGGTTCTTC	CASSPAGTGVRFF
.	TRBJ1-2	.	TRBV6-9	TGTGCCAGCAGTTATTCTCATTTAGCTAACTATGGCTACACCTTC	CASSYSHLANYGYTF
.	TRBJ1-2	once	TRBV4-1	TGCGCCAGCAGCCAGGGAGAGGAATATGGCTACACCTTC	CASSQGEEYGYTF
TRBD1	TRBJ2-5	.	TRBV2	TGTGCCAGCAGTGGAACAGGGGGTCGAGAGACCCAGTACTTC	CASSGTGGRETQYF
.	TRBJ1-4	.	TRBV27	TGTGCCAGCACGGCAGGCCCTAATGAAAAACTGTTTTTT	CASTAGPNEKLFF
.	TRBJ2-3	.	TRBV6-5	TGTGCCAGCACTCGACTAGATTTCAAAGATACGCAGTATTTT	CASTRLDFKDTQYF
TRBD2	TRBJ2-2	.	TRBV4-1	TGCGCCAGCAGCCAGGATCGAGGACTAGCGGGGGGCACCGGGGAGCTGTTTTTT	CASSQDRGLAGGTGELFF
.	TRBJ2-2	.	TRBV21-1	TGTGCCACCTGGGACAGGGGGCGTGTAACCGGGGAGCTGTTTTTT	CATWDRGRVTGELFF
.	TRBJ2-3	.	TRBV5-1	TGCGCCAGCTCCCGGATCGAGACATTTGGTCCGACAGATACGCAGTATTTT	CASSRIETFGPTDTQYF
TRBD1	TRBJ2-2	.	TRBV6-4	TGTGCCAGCAGTGGGGCAGGGGGCACCGGGGAGCTGTTTTTT	CASSGAGGTGELFF
.	TRBJ1-3	.	TRBV2	TGTGCCAGCAAATCAGGTTACGGTGGAAACACCATATATTTT	CASKSGYGGNTIYF
.	TRBJ1-1	.	TRBV13	TGTGCCAGCAGCTTATTTCTCGGGAACACTGAAGCTTTCTTT	CASSLFLGNTEAFF
.	TRBJ1-2	.	TRBV4-1	TGCGCCAGCAGCCTGGAGGGGTCCTATGGCTACACCTTC	CASSLEGSYGYTF
TRBD1	TRBJ2-1	.	TRBV6-6	TGTGCCAGCTCCGGACAGGGGATTAATGAGCAGTTCTTC	CASSGQGINEQFF
TRBD2	TRBJ2-1	.	TRBV6-4	TGTGCCAGCAGTGACTCGAGCGGGGGGGCACCAAATGAGCAGTTCTTC	CASSDSSGGAPNEQFF
.	TRBJ1-2	.	TRBV19	TGTGCCAGTAGCCACTCTCAGGTCTATGGCTACACCTTC	CASSHSQVYGYTF
.	TRBJ1-2	.	TRBV11-2	TGTGCCAGCAGCTTAGAGGGGGGATCCGGCTATGGCTACACCTTC	CASSLEGGSGYGYTF
TRBD2	TRBJ2-5	.	TRBV19	TGTGCCAGTAGTATTGGGGTAGCGGGGGGGCGAGAGACCCAGTACTTC	CASSIGVAGGRETQYF
TRBD1	TRBJ1-6	.	TRBV6-5	TGTGCCGGAAACAGGGGGCTTTTCTATAATTCACCCCTCCACTTT	CAGNRGLFYNSPLHF
TRBD2	TRBJ2-5	.	TRBV7-6	TGTGCCAGCAGCCCGCGAGCGGGGGGGCAGTGGGAGACCCAGTACTTC	CASSPRAGGQWETQYF
.	TRBJ1-3	.	TRBV3-1/TRBV3-2	TGTGCCAGCAGCCAAGATCCCCCTCCCGCCGGGACATATAGGAACACCATATATTTT	CASSQDPPPAGTYRNTIYF
.	TRBJ2-3	.	TRBV7-3	TGTGCCAGCAGCTTAATGGCAGGTTGGAACACAGATACGCAGTATTTT	CASSLMAGWNTDTQYF
TRBD2	TRBJ2-1	.	TRBV5-4	TGTGCCAGCAGCTTGGGGGCGGGGGGCCATGAGCAGTTCTTC	CASSLGAGGHEQFF
.	TRBJ1-1	.	TRBV9	TGTGCCAGCAACCAATTAGGGAGCGAAAGGCGAGAAGCTTTCTTT	CASNQLGSERREAFF
.	TRBJ2-5	.	TRBV5-1	TGCGCCAGCAGCCCGACGACTAATACACAAGAGACCCAGTACTTC	CASSPTTNTQETQYF